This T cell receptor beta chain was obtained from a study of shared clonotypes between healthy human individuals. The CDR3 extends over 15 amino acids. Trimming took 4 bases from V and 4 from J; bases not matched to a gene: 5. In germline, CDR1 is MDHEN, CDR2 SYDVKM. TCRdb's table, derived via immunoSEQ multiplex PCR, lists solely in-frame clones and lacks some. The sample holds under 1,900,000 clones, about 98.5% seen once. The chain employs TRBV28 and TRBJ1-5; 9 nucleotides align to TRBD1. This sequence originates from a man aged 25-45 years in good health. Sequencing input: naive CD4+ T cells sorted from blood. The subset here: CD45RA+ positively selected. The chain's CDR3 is CASSSWTGVNQPQHF. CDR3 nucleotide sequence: TGTGCCAGCAGTTCATGGACAGGGGTTAATCAGCCCCAGCATTTT.